This TCR beta chain originates from a study of T cell responses to AZD1222 COVID-19 vaccine. Worth noting for this clone: Its antigen is not identified.

Study observations and caveats: Nearly half of spike-specific TCRs reportedly target variant regions that are unmutated in the B.1.351 and B.1.1.7 variants. Donors were largely white British and mainly female; clonal diversity was possibly underestimated. A rise in Spike-specific TCR breadth and depth followed two AZD1222 doses.

Some second doses came at about 4 weeks and others at about 12 weeks; these were pooled. Assay used: immunoSEQ multiplex PCR; TCRdb lists only in-frame clones, some missing. The table includes more than 150,000 clones, approximately 91% detected once. The sample consisted of peripheral blood, taken 28 days after the second AZD1222 dose. The sequence came from an adult who received the AZD1222 COVID-19 vaccine.

CDR3 DNA: TGTGCCTGGAGCTGGCAGACCAATCAGCCCCAGCATTTT. It is translated as CAWSWQTNQPQHF. This chain links TRBV30 with TRBJ1-5; D ambiguous. Germline loops: CDR1 GTSNPN, CDR2 SVGIG (reference sequence). V shed 3 bases and J shed 3 bases, with 9 bases lying between them. The CDR3 loop spans 13 amino acids.